The 15 T cell receptor beta chains below all came from one sample that was sequenced in a study of T cells of healthy individuals. TCRdb reprocessed the 5' RACE reads via MiXCR and lists one record per CDR3 protein. The sample records about 96,000 distinct CDR3 sequences, approximately 18% being singletons. Source of these receptors: a human donor in good health.

The rearrangement joins TRBV5-1 to TRBJ1-5; unclear D gene. Trimming left V 0 bases short and J 0 bases short, with 4 bases between. Germline CDR1 SGHRS, CDR2 YFSETQ. The CDR3 runs to 14 residues. CDR3 protein: CASSLENSNQPQHF. As DNA, the CDR3 is TGCGCCAGCAGCTTGGAAAATAGCAATCAGCCCCAGCATTTT.

The chain recombines TRBV25-1 with TRBJ2-3; no definite D call. The CDR3 sequence is 14 residues long. Trimming stripped 0 bases from V and 2 bases from J, with 6 bases between. The germline V gene has CDR1 MGHDK and CDR2 SYGVNS. CDR3 nucleotide sequence: TGTGCCAGCAGTGAATACGACCTCACAGATACGCAGTATTTT. This codes for CASSEYDLTDTQYF.

J is TRBJ2-1 and V is TRBV6-4; a possible D gene is TRBD2 (6 bases). In germline, CDR1 is MRHNA, CDR2 SNTAGT. Trimming left V 2 bases short and J 5 bases short, with 16 bases between. There are 16 residues in the CDR3. Here the CDR3 reads CASSDGLASENNEQFF. In DNA form, the CDR3 reads TGTGCCAGCAGTGACGGGTTAGCTAGCGAAAACAATGAGCAGTTCTTC.

In this sample, this clonotype turned up many times. The chain is built from TRBV18 and TRBJ2-1, with D tentatively TRBD2 (6 bases). CDR1 is KGHSH, CDR2 LQKENI, per germline. V lost 2 bases to trimming and J lost 0 bases, with 8 bases between them. The CDR3 is made up of 15 amino acids. DNA of the CDR3: TGTGCCAGCTCACCAGGGACTGACTCCTACAATGAGCAGTTCTTC. Translation: CASSPGTDSYNEQFF. Variable domain in full (rest from reference TRBV18 and TRBJ2-1): NAGVMQNPRHLVRRRGQEARLRCSPMKGHSHVYWYRQLPEEGLKFMVYLQKENIIDESGMPKERFSAEFPKEGPSILRIQQVVRGDSAAYFCASSPGTDSYNEQFFGPGTRLTVL.

Regarding this clonotype: This clone may be a read error of a much larger clone one base away. J is TRBJ2-3 and V is TRBV5-5, with D tentatively TRBD2 (6 bases). Germline values: CDR1 SGHKS, CDR2 YYEKEE (reference sequence). With 2 bases removed from V and 3 bases from J, the gap between germline ends came to 16 bases. The length of the CDR3 is 16 residues. CDR3 DNA: TGTGCCAGCAGCTTTGGGGTACTAGCAGATACAGATACGCAGTATTTT. Translation: CASSFGVLADTDTQYF. The entire variable domain, with the rest obtained from reference TRBV5-5 and TRBJ2-3, is as follows: DAGVTQSPTHLIKTRGQQVTLRCSPISGHKSVSWYQQVLGQGPQFIFQYYEKEERGRGNFPDRFSARQFPNYSSELNVNALLLGDSALYLCASSFGVLADTDTQYFGPGTRLTVL.

The table lists this clonotype with many counts. This rearrangement joins TRBV28 to TRBJ2-7, with TRBD2 matching 9 bases. The germline V gene has CDR1 MDHEN and CDR2 SYDVKM. The CDR3 covers 15 residues. V was pared by 2 bases and J by 2 bases, with 4 bases of the junction left unmatched. The CDR3 is CASSLRLAAPYEQYF. Here the CDR3 DNA reads TGTGCCAGCAGTTTAAGACTAGCGGCCCCCTACGAGCAGTACTTC.

The table lists this clonotype with a count of one. CDR3 protein: CAISDSGTGYNEQFF. CDR3 in DNA: TGTGCCATCAGTGATTCCGGGACAGGCTACAATGAGCAGTTCTTC. This rearrangement joins TRBV10-3 to TRBJ2-1; 8 bases fit TRBD1. This CDR3 is built from 15 residues. V dropped 3 bases and J dropped 3; count of bases not matched to a gene: 4. Germline V gene lookup returns CDR1 ENHRY and CDR2 SYGVKD.

This clonotype was found a few times. V gene TRBV13 combines with J gene TRBJ1-5; TRBD1 matches 8 bases. The J segment lost 2 bases and the V segment lost 5 bases, leaving 8 bases of the junction unmatched. This CDR3 spans 16 amino acids. Germline CDR1 PRHDT, CDR2 FYEKMQ (reference sequence). The CDR3 DNA follows: TGTGCCAGCAGCCAAGCTCCAGGGGGCGGCAATCAGCCCCAGCATTTT. Translating gives CASSQAPGGGNQPQHF.

This chain joins TRBV6-4 and TRBJ1-1; D not resolved. Germline V CDR1 and CDR2: MRHNA, SNTAGT. Trimming pared 6 bases from V and 1 base from J, leaving 9 bases between. The CDR3 is 13 amino acids. CDR3 coding DNA: TGTGCCAGCAGCCCCCACGAGAACACTGAAGCTTTCTTT. Translating it yields CASSPHENTEAFF.

The V call is TRBV18, the J call TRBJ2-1; 9 bases fit TRBD1. This CDR3 has 15 amino acids. With 6 bases clipped from V and 5 bases from J, the junction kept 8 bases outside the gene matches. Looked up from germline, CDR1 is KGHSH and CDR2 is LQKENI. CDR3 nucleotides: TGTGCCAGCTCGCCTGGACAGGGGCGGGACAATGAGCAGTTCTTC. This gives the protein CASSPGQGRDNEQFF.

This clonotype was observed a few times. The J gene is TRBJ2-7, the V gene TRBV30; D not resolved. The CDR3 has 12 residues. V gave up 2 bases and J gave up 2 bases, with 7 bases separating them. The germline V gene has CDR1 GTSNPN and CDR2 SVGIG (reference sequence). The CDR3 region is CAWSTTAYEQYF. For the CDR3, the DNA is TGTGCCTGGAGTACTACAGCCTACGAGCAGTACTTC.

The rearrangement links TRBV12-3 or TRBV12-4 to TRBJ2-1; the match to TRBD2 covers 8 bases. The CDR3 loop spans 15 amino acids. The J segment lost 5 bases and the V segment lost 3 bases, leaving 6 bases of the junction unmatched. CDR3: CASSFRTSKNNEQFF. In DNA, the CDR3 is TGTGCCAGCAGTTTTCGGACTAGCAAAAACAATGAGCAGTTCTTC.

This clonotype was seen ten or more times. This chain joins TRBV20-1 and TRBJ2-3; D uncertain. CDR3 length equals 13 residues. CDR1 DFQATT and CDR2 SNEGSKA come from the germline V gene (reference sequence). Between the trimmed V and J ends, which lost 3 bases and 6 bases, there was a span of 13 bases. The CDR3 sequence is CSASAQALDTQYF. CDR3 DNA sequence: TGCAGTGCTAGCGCCCAAGCACTCGATACGCAGTATTTT.

The gene calls are TRBV7-2 and TRBJ2-5; 8 bases map to TRBD2. J lost 5 bases, V lost 1 base, and 6 bases had no gene match. The CDR3 totals 15 residues. Germline V gene data show CDR1 as SGHTA and CDR2 as FQGNSA. CDR3 bases: TGTGCCAGCAGCTTAGGCGCTAGCGGGCTTGAGACCCAGTACTTC. It is translated as CASSLGASGLETQYF.

The rearrangement uses TRBV7-2 and TRBJ2-1; unclear D gene. The germline V and J ends were trimmed by 2 bases and 7 bases, with 9 bases remaining between them. The CDR3 loop spans 13 amino acids. CDR1 SGHTA and CDR2 FQGNSA come from the germline V gene. This chain's CDR3 is CASSLSLRNEQFF. DNA of the CDR3: TGTGCCAGCAGCTTATCCCTCAGAAATGAGCAGTTCTTC.